The 15 T cell receptor beta chains below come from one sample, sequenced in a study of CD8+ T cells in alopecia areata. In each case, RNA was isolated and then reverse transcribed into cDNA as the sequencing template. The protocol was immunoSEQ multiplex PCR, while the TCRdb copy is restricted to in-frame clones and leaves out a portion. The table records approximately 99,000 clones, around 59% of them present only once. The sample was CD8+ T cells sorted from blood. Receptor source: a human donor in good health.

The chain recombines TRBV15 with TRBJ2-7; 7 positions agree with TRBD2. Germline lookup yields CDR1 LNHNV and CDR2 YYDKDF (reference sequence). This CDR3 region has 14 residues. Trimming removed 3 bases from V and 5 bases from J; junction bases left unmatched: 7. CDR3 residues: CATSREGRANEQYF. In nucleotides, the CDR3 is TGTGCCACCAGCAGGGAAGGGAGGGCCAACGAGCAGTACTTC.

The V gene is TRBV7-6, the J gene TRBJ2-5; possible D gene TRBD2, 6 bases. This CDR3 has 16 amino acids. From germline, CDR1 is SGHVS and CDR2 FNYEAQ. V lost 1 base, J lost 2 bases, and 14 bases lay in between. The chain's CDR3 is CASSLDFRGKQETQYF. CDR3 nucleotides: TGTGCCAGCAGCTTAGATTTCCGGGGGAAACAAGAGACCCAGTACTTC.

The V and J genes are TRBV7-8 and TRBJ2-7; D remains unclear. V lost 2 bases and J 2 bases, leaving 10 bases between the germline ends. Germline V gene sequence: CDR1 SGHVS, CDR2 FQNEAQ. The CDR3 is 14 residues long. CDR3 coding DNA: TGTGCCAGCAGCTTATTTTCAGGAACCTACGAGCAGTACTTC. It yields the protein CASSLFSGTYEQYF.

This clone was counted between two and nine times. This chain connects TRBV25-1 to TRBJ2-7; 7 nucleotides agree with TRBD1. V gave up 3 bases and J gave up 0 bases; unmatched junction bases: 11. This CDR3 spans 17 amino acids. Germline CDR1 reads MGHDK; CDR2 reads SYGVNS. CDR3: CASSDPLPDRDSYEQYF. CDR3 DNA sequence: TGTGCCAGCAGTGATCCCCTTCCCGACAGGGACTCCTACGAGCAGTACTTC.

V is TRBV13 and J is TRBJ2-2; tentative D call: TRBD2 (6 bases). V was clipped by 0 bases and J by 3 bases, with 17 bases between them. Germline V lookup: CDR1 PRHDT, CDR2 FYEKMQ (reference sequence). The CDR3 is 18 amino acids. CDR3 region: CASSLGTIPRGDTGELFF. For the CDR3, the DNA is TGTGCCAGCAGCTTAGGCACCATACCCCGCGGGGACACCGGGGAGCTGTTTTTT.

The chain links TRBV2 to TRBJ1-5; no reliable D call. Germline CDR1 is SNHLY and CDR2 is FYNNEI. The ends were cut back, 9 bases at V and 4 bases at J, with 13 bases in the middle. This CDR3 has 13 amino acids. This chain's CDR3 is CARSVGLNQPQHF. The CDR3 coding sequence is TGTGCCAGATCGGTGGGCCTAAATCAGCCCCAGCATTTT.

The CDR3 DNA reads TGCAGCGTTGAATTGGCAGGACAAGAGACCCAGTACTTC. It is translated as CSVELAGQETQYF. The chain joins TRBV29-1 to TRBJ2-5; D is unresolved. Germline lookup yields CDR1 SQVTM and CDR2 ANQGSEA. The CDR3 covers 13 residues. Trimming shortened V by 2 bases and J by 2 bases, and 9 bases separated the two germline ends.

The rearrangement links TRBV4-2 to TRBJ1-2; the match to TRBD1 covers 7 bases. Germline CDR1 LGHNA, CDR2 YNFKEQ. CDR3 length equals 15 residues. Germline trimming cut 0 bases from V and 4 bases from J; bases unmatched to any gene: 5. CDR3 loop: CASSQEAGGPYGYTF. CDR3 nucleotides: TGTGCCAGCAGCCAAGAAGCAGGGGGGCCCTATGGCTACACCTTC.

This clone showed up many times. The gene calls are TRBV28 and TRBJ2-7; 8 nucleotides line up with TRBD2. This CDR3 contains 14 residues. J lost 6 bases, V lost 1 base, and 5 bases had no gene match. In germline, CDR1 is MDHEN, CDR2 SYDVKM. The CDR3 DNA reads as TGTGCCAGCAGTTTATTGGGTAGCGGGGTCGAGCAGTACTTC. Encoded protein: CASSLLGSGVEQYF.

The CDR3 is CASSLGGAQGSYEQYF. CDR3 in DNA: TGTGCCAGCAGCTTAGGAGGGGCACAGGGATCCTACGAGCAGTACTTC. J is TRBJ2-7 and V is TRBV7-6, with D possibly matching TRBD1 (6 bases). This CDR3 comprises 16 residues. Trimming removed 1 base from V and 1 base from J, with 14 bases in between. Looked up from germline, CDR1 is SGHVS and CDR2 is FNYEAQ.

This clone showed up just a few times. This rearrangement joins TRBV29-1 to TRBJ2-2; tentative D call: TRBD1 (5 bases). The CDR3 runs to 13 residues. Trimming removed 5 bases from V and 4 bases from J, with 11 bases in between. Germline-derived CDR1 and CDR2 are SQVTM and ANQGSEA. The DNA for the CDR3 is TGCAGCGTTATCACCAGGGCCACCGGGGAGCTGTTTTTT. It is translated as CSVITRATGELFF.

The rearrangement uses TRBV4-1 and TRBJ1-5; possible D gene TRBD1, 6 bases. Germline CDR1 MGHRA, CDR2 YSYEKL. V gave up 1 base and J gave up 5 bases, with 9 bases separating them. CDR3 length: 14 amino acids. The CDR3 nucleotides read TGCGCCAGCAGCCAAGTTACAGGGTATCAGCCCCAGCATTTT. This translates into CASSQVTGYQPQHF.

In DNA, the CDR3 is TGTGCCAGCAGCCCGTGGGACGAGACCTACGAGCAGTACTTC. The encoded protein is CASSPWDETYEQYF. V is TRBV11-2 and J is TRBJ2-7; possibly TRBD1 or TRBD2 for D (5 bases each). V was cut by 5 bases and J by 2 bases, with 13 bases left in between. Per germline, CDR1 SGHAT and CDR2 FQNNGV. This CDR3 comprises 14 residues.

This clone was counted once. The chain's CDR3 is CASRQEGRRTDTQYF. The CDR3 DNA reads TGTGCCAGCAGACAGGAGGGCCGCCGCACAGATACGCAGTATTTT. V and J are TRBV5-4 and TRBJ2-3; the D gene is possibly TRBD2 (6 bases). The length of the CDR3 is 15 residues. With 5 bases removed from V and 1 base from J, the gap between germline ends came to 14 bases. Looked up from germline, CDR1 is SGHNT and CDR2 is YYREEE (reference sequence).

On this clone itself: A single base is all that separates this from a far larger clone, so a read error is likely. The CDR3 here is CSAYDSNGYTF. The CDR3 nucleotides read TGCAGCGCCTATGACAGTAATGGCTACACCTTC. The chain combines TRBV29-1 with TRBJ1-2; the D gene is possibly TRBD1 (5 bases). The V gene's germline CDR1 is SQVTM and CDR2 ANQGSEA. This CDR3 has 11 residues. Trimming pared 7 bases from V and 6 bases from J, leaving 12 bases between.